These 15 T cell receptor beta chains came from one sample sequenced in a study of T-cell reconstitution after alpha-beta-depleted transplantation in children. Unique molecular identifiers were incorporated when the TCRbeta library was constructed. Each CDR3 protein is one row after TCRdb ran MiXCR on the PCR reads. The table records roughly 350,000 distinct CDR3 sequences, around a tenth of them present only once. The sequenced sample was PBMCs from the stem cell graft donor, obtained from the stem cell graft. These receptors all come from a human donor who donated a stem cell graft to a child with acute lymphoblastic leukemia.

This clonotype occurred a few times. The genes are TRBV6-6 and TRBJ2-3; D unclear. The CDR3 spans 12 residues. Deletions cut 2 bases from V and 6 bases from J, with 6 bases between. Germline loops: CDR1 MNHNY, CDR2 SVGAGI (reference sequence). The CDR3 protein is CASSYDGDTQYF. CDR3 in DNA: TGTGCCAGCAGTTACGACGGTGATACGCAGTATTTT.

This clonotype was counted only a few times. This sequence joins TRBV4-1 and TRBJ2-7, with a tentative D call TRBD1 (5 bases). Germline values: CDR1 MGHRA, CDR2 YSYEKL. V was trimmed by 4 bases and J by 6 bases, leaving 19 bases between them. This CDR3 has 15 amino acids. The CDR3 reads CASSPGISPVTEQYF. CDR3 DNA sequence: TGCGCCAGCAGCCCAGGGATCTCCCCCGTCACCGAGCAGTACTTC.

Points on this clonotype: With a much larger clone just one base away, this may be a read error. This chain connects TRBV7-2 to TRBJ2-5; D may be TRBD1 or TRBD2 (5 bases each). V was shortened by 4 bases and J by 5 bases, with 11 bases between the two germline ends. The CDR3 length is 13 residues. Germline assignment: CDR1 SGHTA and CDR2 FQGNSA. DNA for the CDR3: TGTGCCAGCAGCTCTCGGGGCGGCGAGACCCAGTACTTC. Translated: CASSSRGGETQYF.

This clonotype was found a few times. The CDR3 is CASSLGPINTEAFF. CDR3 bases: TGTGCCAGCAGTTTAGGCCCCATAAACACTGAAGCTTTCTTT. This chain links TRBV12-3 or TRBV12-4 with TRBJ1-1; D is ambiguous. CDR3 length equals 14 residues. V lost 1 base, J lost 2 bases, and 8 bases lay in between.

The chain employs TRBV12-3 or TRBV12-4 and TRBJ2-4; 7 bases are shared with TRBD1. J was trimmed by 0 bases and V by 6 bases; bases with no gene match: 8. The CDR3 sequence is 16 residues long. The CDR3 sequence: CASRRTTGLAKNIQYF. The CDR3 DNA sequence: TGTGCCAGCAGACGTACGACAGGGCTAGCCAAAAACATTCAGTACTTC.

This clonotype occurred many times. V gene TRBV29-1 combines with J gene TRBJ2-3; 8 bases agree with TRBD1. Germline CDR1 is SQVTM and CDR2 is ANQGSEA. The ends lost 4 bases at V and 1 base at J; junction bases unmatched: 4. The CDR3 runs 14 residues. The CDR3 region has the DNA TGCAGCGTTGCCCAGGGGGCGGGCACAGATACGCAGTATTTT. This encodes CSVAQGAGTDTQYF.

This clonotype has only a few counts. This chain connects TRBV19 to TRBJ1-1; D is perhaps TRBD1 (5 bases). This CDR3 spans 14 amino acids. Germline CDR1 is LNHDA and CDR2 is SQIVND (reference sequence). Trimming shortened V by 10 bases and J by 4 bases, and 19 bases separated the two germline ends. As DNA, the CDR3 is TGTGCCACTAAGGACTCCCCAGGGCGCACTGAAGCTTTCTTT. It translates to CATKDSPGRTEAFF.

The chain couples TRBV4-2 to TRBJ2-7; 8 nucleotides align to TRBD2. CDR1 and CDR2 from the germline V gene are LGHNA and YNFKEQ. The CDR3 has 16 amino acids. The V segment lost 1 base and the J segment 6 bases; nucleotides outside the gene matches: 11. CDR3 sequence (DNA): TGTGCCAGCAGCCAAGGCAGCGAAGCGGGAGCTAGCGAGCAGTACTTC. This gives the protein CASSQGSEAGASEQYF.

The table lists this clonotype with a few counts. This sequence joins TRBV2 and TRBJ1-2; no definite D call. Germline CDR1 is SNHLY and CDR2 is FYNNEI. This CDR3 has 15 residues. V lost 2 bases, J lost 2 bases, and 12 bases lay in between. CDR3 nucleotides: TGTGCCAGCAGTGAAAGAGATGGAGGAAACTATGGCTACACCTTC. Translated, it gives CASSERDGGNYGYTF.

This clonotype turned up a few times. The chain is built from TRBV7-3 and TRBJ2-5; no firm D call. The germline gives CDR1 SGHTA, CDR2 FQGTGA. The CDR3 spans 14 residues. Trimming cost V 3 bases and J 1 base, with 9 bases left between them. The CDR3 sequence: CASSFLASQETQYF. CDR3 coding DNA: TGTGCCAGCAGCTTTCTGGCTAGCCAAGAGACCCAGTACTTC.

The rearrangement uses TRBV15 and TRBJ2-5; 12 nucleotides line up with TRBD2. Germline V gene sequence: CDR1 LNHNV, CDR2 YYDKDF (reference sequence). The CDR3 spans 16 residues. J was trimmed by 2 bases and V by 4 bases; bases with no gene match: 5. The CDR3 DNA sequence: TGTGCCACCAGCACCAGGACTAGCGGGGTTCAAGAGACCCAGTACTTC. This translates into CATSTRTSGVQETQYF.

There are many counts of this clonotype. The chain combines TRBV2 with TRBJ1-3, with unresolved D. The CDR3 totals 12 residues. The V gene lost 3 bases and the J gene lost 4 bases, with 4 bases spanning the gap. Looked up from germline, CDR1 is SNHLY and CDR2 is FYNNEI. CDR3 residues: CASSDVGNTIYF. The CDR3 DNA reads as TGTGCCAGCAGTGATGTCGGAAACACCATATATTTT.

This CDR3 reads CASSNGLPEQFF. The CDR3 nucleotides are TGTGCCAGCAGTAACGGACTACCTGAGCAGTTCTTC. The genes are TRBV12-3 or TRBV12-4 and TRBJ2-1; TRBD2 is a possible D gene (6 bases). The CDR3 is 12 amino acids. Trimming shortened V by 5 bases and J by 9 bases, and 11 bases separated the two germline ends.

CDR3 in DNA: TGTGCCAGCAGCCGAGGGGGCCAGTTAACAGATACGCAGTATTTT. Translation gives CASSRGGQLTDTQYF. The rearrangement joins TRBV5-8 to TRBJ2-3, with TRBD1 matching over 7 bases. This CDR3 is built from 15 residues. Germline lookup yields CDR1 SGHTS and CDR2 YDEGEE. Trimming took 4 bases from V and 3 from J; bases not matched to a gene: 8.

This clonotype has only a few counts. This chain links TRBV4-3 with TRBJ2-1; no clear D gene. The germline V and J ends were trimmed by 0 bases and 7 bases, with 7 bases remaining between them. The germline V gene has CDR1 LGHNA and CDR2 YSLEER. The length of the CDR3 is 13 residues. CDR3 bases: TGCGCCAGCAGCCAAGAGGCCGCTAATGAGCAGTTCTTC. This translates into CASSQEAANEQFF.